Sequencing of this TCR beta chain was carried out in a study of blood T cell repertoires in COVID-19. Background on the study: Samples of COVID-19 (acute and convalescent) were obtained from the United States, Italy and Spain. T cells, B-cell-depleted T cells, or PBMCs provided the cDNA or gDNA that served as material.

Per the original methods: Nucleated cell number was recorded as an estimate derived from reference gene primer amplification. Sequencing was performed with immunoSEQ multiplex PCR; in TCRdb, only in-frame clones are kept and a portion is missing. Clone size and the V and J calls come from that table; the DNA yielded D and trimming. Seen here are more than 55,000 clones, roughly 90% observed once, and the top ten hold 1.3%. This CDR3 comprises 15 residues. Germline CDR1 reads SGHTA; CDR2 reads FQGNSA. Trimming at V came to 3 bases and at J to 4 bases, leaving 7 bases not matched to a gene. This TCR was recovered from a woman of 80 years or more with acute or convalescent COVID-19. The V gene is TRBV7-2, the J gene TRBJ2-5; TRBD1 matches at 8 bases. What was sequenced was peripheral blood. The CDR3 sequence is CASSFRTGSTETQYF. The CDR3 DNA reads as TGTGCCAGCAGCTTCAGGACAGGGAGTACAGAGACCCAGTACTTC.